This T cell receptor (beta chain) was captured in a study of glioma-infiltrating T cells. The iRepertoire nested amplicon-rescue multiplex PCR amplified TCR alpha and beta CDR3s from RNA. TCRdb re-derived calls from the multiplex PCR reads in MiXCR, one entry per CDR3 protein. The table has roughly 200,000 distinct CDR3 sequences, more than 30% seen once. CDR1 KGHSH and CDR2 LQKENI come from the germline V gene. J gave up 0 bases and V 0 bases, and 2 bases lay outside the gene matches. This CDR3 has 16 residues. The TCR comes from a human donor with low-grade glioma or glioblastoma, undergoing nonglioma brain surgery, or in good health (not recorded which). The sample comprised glioma tissue, nonneoplastic brain tissue, or PBMCs (not recorded which). The rearrangement links TRBV18 to TRBJ2-3, with 8 bases matching TRBD1. This CDR3 is CASSPPWTGSTDTQYF. The CDR3 DNA reads TGTGCCAGCTCACCACCCTGGACAGGGAGCACAGATACGCAGTATTTT.